One TCR beta chain is described in this entry. Its antigen is unknown. This sample stems from a study of CD8+CD57+ T cells in acquired aplastic anemia. About the study: Mean yield of DNA from sorted CD4+ and CD8+ cells was roughly 3.4 ug. Approximately 10 million reads, on average, were obtained for CD4+ cells from healthy donors. General study findings and limits: Both patients and controls carried the same twenty-nine CD8+ CDR3 sequences.

The CDR3 extends over 17 amino acids. Per germline, CDR1 SGHRS and CDR2 YFSETQ. The V and J ends lost 3 bases and 2 bases respectively, with 21 bases between them. Genomic DNA, serving as template, underwent TCR beta VDJ and CDR3 profiling. TCRdb re-called the reads through MiXCR, storing one row per CDR3 protein. The sample contains hundreds of thousands of distinct CDR3 sequences, 55% to 75% of which appear only once. The sample consisted of sorted CD4+, CD8+, or CD8+CD57+ T cells (not recorded which) from PBMCs. This clonotype was sampled from a human donor in good health, serving as a control. The chain employs TRBV5-1 and TRBJ2-7; perhaps TRBD2 as D (5 bases). Here the CDR3 DNA reads TGCGCCAGCAGCTCGGCCAGTAACGGAGACGGGGCCTACGAGCAGTACTTC. The encoded protein is CASSSASNGDGAYEQYF.